This paragraph reports one T cell receptor beta chain. Its antigen remains unidentified. Per-base quality was not reported, and no clone a single base away is much larger than it. Unstimulated Tregs (CD4+CD25+CD127-), CD4+ non-Tregs (CD4+CD25-), CD4 and CD8 cells were FACS-sorted from thawed PBMCs. Healthy control blood was obtained either as purchased buffy coats or from healthy volunteers. Healthy control blood was processed to PBMCs by Ficoll density gradient and cryopreserved, and patient PBMCs were collected before and after transplant. This specimen comes from a study of Tregs in tolerant kidney transplant recipients (dated by TCRdb to between 2018 and 2021). For context, the study as a whole: TCRbeta sequencing was used in the study to identify donor-specific regulatory T cells before combined kidney and bone marrow transplantation, and the identified cells were then tracked after transplant. Several methods of expanding Tregs specific for an allogeneic donor were compared by TCRbeta repertoire sequencing in a few healthy controls. The research as a whole found: Biological reproducibility was not examined directly, but technical replication error appeared to be minimal. Expanding Tregs with activated donor B cells appeared to identify the most biologically relevant and donor-specific TCRbeta repertoire. Because the study included only a small number of patients, the results must be confirmed in larger populations and under other immunosuppression protocols.

Its CDR3 holds 15 amino acids, cysteine through phenylalanine. Only CDR3 DNA remains: 45 bases, in frame from the first base. The junction shows trimming of 1 base on V and 2 bases on J, plus 11 bases between the germline ends. The germline V gene (reference sequence) specifies SGHAT as CDR1 and FQDESV as CDR2. Genomic DNA was extracted from sorted cells with the QIAGEN DNeasy Blood and Tissue Kit for TCRbeta CDR3 sequencing. High-throughput TCRbeta CDR3 sequencing was carried out commercially through immunoSEQ, with PCR amplification with bias correction and internal controls included. In the authors' own workflow: Unique productive TCRbeta sequences were defined by CDR3 nucleotide sequence where primers matched, and otherwise by CDR3 amino acid sequence together with Vbeta and Jbeta genes. To correct for sorting error, sequences found in more than one sorted population at a frequency ratio of 2:1 or less were discarded, and the remaining shared sequences were assigned to the population with the higher frequency. Sequences were defined as donor-reactive when expanded at least 5-fold in CFSE-low cells versus unstimulated cells and present at a frequency of at least 0.01% in CFSE-low cells. Repertoire divergence was quantified by Jensen-Shannon divergence calculated from the top 100 TCRbeta sequences ranked by frequency. For any sample with multiple sequencing runs, sorting error was corrected in each run separately before the runs were pooled. The immuneACCESS repertoire file appears here via TCRdb, limited to in-frame rearrangements. These files lack a portion of the clones; in checked studies, under half of the deficit traces to unresolved V genes, and the cause of the others is not known. That table furnishes V, J and clone size, whereas the DNA furnished D and trimming. Across this sample there are about 240,000 clones, with roughly 80% seen only once. Clones ranked in the top ten supply 0.5% to 0.65% of the sample.

Sequenced material: CD4+ T cells from blood. This TCR derives from a human donor in good health. The rearrangement combines TRBV11-1 with TRBJ1-1, and TRBD1 may be the D gene, going by 5 matching bases. Read as DNA, the sequence is TGTGCCAGCAGCTTAGGTGGGGCAGAAAACACTGAAGCTTTCTTT. It translates to CASSLGGAENTEAFF.